The 30 T cell receptor beta chains given below trace back to one sample, sequenced in a study of T cells after somatic rescue of genetic block. TCRdb keeps only in-frame clones here, not all; method: immunoSEQ multiplex PCR. The sample records about 67,000 clones, about 91% being singletons. Sequenced material: peripheral blood mononuclear cells (PBMCs). The receptor source for this set is a middle-aged man.

A word on this clone: Other DNA sequences in the same sample also yield this CDR3. The J gene is TRBJ1-1, the V gene TRBV18; D is unclear. V lost 1 base, J lost 1 base, and 4 bases lay in between. This CDR3 spans 13 amino acids. In germline, CDR1 is KGHSH, CDR2 LQKENI. In nucleotides, the CDR3 is TGTGCCAGCTCACCACAGGGGAACACTGAAGCTTTCTTT. Its protein is CASSPQGNTEAFF.

V and J are TRBV6-5 and TRBJ1-6; D is perhaps TRBD1 (6 bases). CDR1 and CDR2 from the germline V gene are MNHEY and SVGAGI. CDR3 size: 13 residues. Between the trimmed V and J ends, which lost 6 bases and 9 bases, there was a span of 12 bases. CDR3 in DNA: TGTGCCAGCAGGAGGGGGGCCCTTTCACCCCTCCACTTT. Protein sequence: CASRRGALSPLHF.

This chain links TRBV2 with TRBJ1-2; no firm D call. V dropped 2 bases and J dropped 4 bases, with 14 bases sitting between them. This CDR3 spans 15 amino acids. The germline V gene has CDR1 SNHLY and CDR2 FYNNEI. CDR3 protein: CASSELAGYGYGYTF. The CDR3, as DNA: TGTGCCAGCAGTGAACTGGCGGGATACGGCTATGGCTACACCTTC.

The chain is built from TRBV11-3 and TRBJ2-5; D assignment may be TRBD1 or TRBD2 (5 bases each). The J call may be wrong; the DNA end is better matched by TRBJ2-7. This CDR3 region has 16 residues. The germline gives CDR1 SGHNT, CDR2 YENEEA. The CDR3 here is CASSPGGEGSGYEQYF. The CDR3 DNA reads TGTGCCAGCAGCCCCGGAGGTGAGGGGAGTGGGTACGAGCAGTACTTC.

This chain links TRBV6-1 with TRBJ1-5; 7 bases agree with TRBD1. Germline CDR1 is MNHNS and CDR2 is SASEGT. The CDR3 is 18 residues long. With V trimmed by 4 bases and J by 0 bases, 12 bases remained unmatched. The CDR3 is CASSGPTGKIYSNQPQHF. The CDR3 DNA sequence: TGTGCCAGCAGTGGGCCGACAGGGAAGATATATAGCAATCAGCCCCAGCATTTT.

The sample holds one count of this clone. This chain links TRBV9 with TRBJ2-1; perhaps TRBD2 as D (5 bases). The CDR3 sequence is 12 residues long. Per germline, CDR1 SGDLS and CDR2 YYNGEE. Trimming removed 5 bases at V and 10 bases at J, with 13 bases between. The CDR3 DNA sequence: TGTGCCAGCAGAGCGGACCACACAGAGCAGTTCTTC. This codes for CASRADHTEQFF.

This chain links TRBV5-6 with TRBJ2-5; D remains ambiguous. The J call may be wrong; the DNA end is better matched by TRBJ2-7. Germline V lookup: CDR1 SGHDT, CDR2 YYEEEE. The CDR3 has 14 amino acids. CDR3 sequence: CASSLGQVSYEQYF. The CDR3 DNA sequence: TGTGCCAGCAGCTTGGGGCAGGTCTCCTACGAGCAGTACTTC.

The table lists this clone with a count of one. The genes are TRBV7-8 and TRBJ1-5; TRBD1 aligns across 8 bases. Germline V lookup: CDR1 SGHVS, CDR2 FQNEAQ. The CDR3 spans 15 residues. The ends lost 1 base at V and 7 bases at J; junction bases unmatched: 6. The CDR3 DNA is TGTGCCAGCAGCTTAGATCCGGGACAGGCCCAGCCCCAGCATTTT. It codes for CASSLDPGQAQPQHF.

A few counts support this clone. The V gene is TRBV19, the J gene TRBJ2-3; no clear D. Trimming pared 4 bases from V and 0 bases from J, leaving 14 bases between. CDR1 and CDR2 (germline): LNHDA, SQIVND (reference sequence). The length of the CDR3 is 16 residues. The CDR3 spells CASSKAPETSTDTQYF. Here the CDR3 DNA reads TGTGCCAGTAGTAAGGCACCAGAGACTAGCACAGATACGCAGTATTTT. Complete variable domain (other parts from reference TRBV19 and TRBJ2-3): DGGITQSPKYLFRKEGQNVTLSCEQNLNHDAMYWYRQDPGQGLRLIYYSQIVNDFQKGDIAEGYSVSREKKESFPLTVTSAQKNPTAFYLCASSKAPETSTDTQYFGPGTRLTVL.

The rearrangement joins TRBV18 to TRBJ2-7; D perhaps matches TRBD1 (5 bases). This CDR3 comprises 14 residues. Germline V CDR1 and CDR2: KGHSH, LQKENI. V dropped 3 bases and J dropped 0 bases, with 9 bases sitting between them. The CDR3 region has the DNA TGTGCCAGCTCACCTCTAGGGGACTCCTACGAGCAGTACTTC. Translating it yields CASSPLGDSYEQYF.

V and J are TRBV29-1 and TRBJ2-3, with D perhaps given as TRBD1 or TRBD2 (5 bases each). V was trimmed by 3 bases and J by 0 bases, leaving 16 bases between them. CDR3 length: 16 amino acids. Germline loops: CDR1 SQVTM, CDR2 ANQGSEA. CDR3 DNA sequence: TGCAGCGTTGACGCCGGGACGTACGCTAGCACAGATACGCAGTATTTT. Protein: CSVDAGTYASTDTQYF.

The rearrangement joins TRBV2 to TRBJ2-1; D gene unclear. V lost 4 bases and J 12 bases, leaving 7 bases between the germline ends. The germline V gene has CDR1 SNHLY and CDR2 FYNNEI. CDR3 size: 10 residues. The CDR3 sequence is CASSGQAQFF. DNA of the CDR3: TGTGCCAGCAGTGGGCAGGCGCAGTTCTTC. The entire variable domain, with the rest obtained from reference TRBV2 and TRBJ2-1, is as follows: EPEVTQTPSHQVTQMGQEVILRCVPISNHLYFYWYRQILGQKVEFLVSFYNNEISEKSEIFDDQFSVERPDGSNFTLKIRSTKLEDSAMYFCASSGQAQFFGPGTRLTVL.

The gene calls are TRBV6-1 and TRBJ1-2; 11 nucleotides align to TRBD1. V lost 7 bases, J lost 2 bases, and 3 bases stayed unmatched. The CDR3 has 14 residues. Germline assignment: CDR1 MNHNS and CDR2 SASEGT. This CDR3 is CASTRDRGNYGYTF. The CDR3, as DNA: TGTGCCAGCACCCGGGACAGGGGGAACTATGGCTACACCTTC.

V gene TRBV19 combines with J gene TRBJ1-2, with TRBD1 identical over 8 bases. Germline V gene sequence: CDR1 LNHDA, CDR2 SQIVND (reference sequence). Trimming removed 3 bases from V and 7 bases from J; junction bases left unmatched: 7. The CDR3 contains 14 residues. CDR3 region: CASSIRDRRGGYTF. The CDR3 DNA follows: TGTGCCAGTAGTATCCGGGACAGGAGAGGTGGCTACACCTTC.

This rearrangement joins TRBV7-9 to TRBJ1-2; D remains unclear. This CDR3 contains 13 residues. Germline CDR1 is SEHNR and CDR2 is FQNEAQ (reference sequence). The V end lost 3 bases, the J end lost 4 bases, and 9 bases lay between the germline ends. For the CDR3, the DNA is TGTGCCAGCAGCTTTTTCAACTCCTATGGCTACACCTTC. It codes for CASSFFNSYGYTF. The whole variable domain, remainder taken from reference TRBV7-9 and TRBJ1-2, is DTGVSQNPRHKITKRGQNVTFRCDPISEHNRLYWYRQTLGQGPEFLTYFQNEAQLEKSRLLSDRFSAERPKGSFSTLEIQRTEQGDSAMYLCASSFFNSYGYTFGSGTRLTVV.

Details on this clone: Compared with germline, one end of the junction differs, possibly owing to a read error. This chain connects TRBV5-3 to TRBJ2-7; possible D gene TRBD1, 5 bases. TRBV5-3 is known as an ORF, though its function is uncertain. The CDR3 totals 8 residues. This CDR3 reads CARSPDNF. The CDR3 nucleotides are TGTGCCAGAAGCCCGGACAACTTC.

The sample holds a few counts of this clone. The chain uses TRBV27 and TRBJ1-1; a weak D match, TRBD1 (6 bases). Looked up from germline, CDR1 is MNHEY and CDR2 is SMNVEV (reference sequence). V lost 2 bases to trimming and J lost 0 bases, with 13 bases between them. This CDR3 has 16 residues. The CDR3, as DNA: TGTGCCAGCAGTTTACCGGGGGCGTTCGTGAACACTGAAGCTTTCTTT. This sequence encodes CASSLPGAFVNTEAFF.

V gene TRBV5-4 combines with J gene TRBJ2-7; the D is unclear. This CDR3 has 11 amino acids. Germline-derived CDR1 and CDR2 are SGHNT and YYREEE (reference sequence). Trimming cost V 3 bases and J 6 bases, with 7 bases left between them. In nucleotides, the CDR3 is TGTGCCAGCAGCTCCTTCCGCGAGCAGTACTTC. The encoded protein is CASSSFREQYF.

This clone was seen just once. V usage is TRBV19 and J usage is TRBJ2-1, with 15 bases matching TRBD2. With V trimmed by 5 bases and J by 9 bases, 8 bases remained unmatched. The CDR3 consists of 16 residues. Germline lookup yields CDR1 LNHDA and CDR2 SQIVND (reference sequence). Written as DNA, the CDR3 is TGTGCCAGTAGTGGAGGACTAGCGGGGGGGCAGGCTGAGCAGTTCTTC. Protein product: CASSGGLAGGQAEQFF.

The chain couples TRBV14 to TRBJ2-6; D could derive from TRBD1 or TRBD2 (5 bases each). Per germline, CDR1 SGHDN and CDR2 FVKESK. The CDR3 extends over 18 amino acids. Trimming removed 5 bases at V and 1 base at J, with 18 bases between. CDR3 DNA sequence: TGTGCCAGCAGCGCAGGGAGAGGCTACCCATCTGGGGCCAACGTCCTGACTTTC. It specifies CASSAGRGYPSGANVLTF.

The chain is built from TRBV18 and TRBJ2-5; 7 bases are a match to TRBD1. Losses at the gene ends were 3 bases for V and 5 bases for J; bases not matched to a gene: 6. Germline lookup yields CDR1 KGHSH and CDR2 LQKENI. This CDR3 comprises 14 residues. This chain's CDR3 is CASSPSVGQETQYF. CDR3 bases: TGTGCCAGCTCACCCTCCGTGGGACAGGAGACCCAGTACTTC.

The V call is TRBV15, the J call TRBJ2-1; possible D gene TRBD2, 6 bases. The CDR3 contains 13 residues. Germline V gives CDR1 LNHNV, CDR2 YYDKDF (reference sequence). The V end was cut by 1 base, the J end by 8 bases, with 9 bases between. CDR3 sequence: CATSRVLAYEQFF. CDR3 sequence (DNA): TGTGCCACCAGCAGAGTACTAGCATATGAGCAGTTCTTC.

This clone was recorded a few times. The chain links TRBV7-9 to TRBJ1-1; 8 bases are shared with TRBD1. The V and J ends lost 5 bases and 4 bases, in that order; junction bases with no gene match: 6. Looked up from germline, CDR1 is SEHNR and CDR2 is FQNEAQ (reference sequence). This CDR3 region has 14 residues. CDR3 amino acids: CASSPGQGATEAFF. CDR3 coding DNA: TGTGCCAGCAGCCCCGGGCAGGGGGCCACTGAAGCTTTCTTT.

The CDR3 DNA follows: TGTGCCAGCAGCTATGCATGGGAGACCCAGTACTTC. It encodes CASSYAWETQYF. V usage is TRBV5-8 and J usage is TRBJ2-5; D uncertain. Germline assignment: CDR1 SGHTS and CDR2 YDEGEE. V was shortened by 3 bases and J by 5 bases, with 8 bases between the two germline ends. The CDR3 has 12 residues.

This chain connects TRBV18 to TRBJ1-5; D not certain. The CDR3 covers 13 residues. V lost 3 bases and J 7 bases, leaving 10 bases between the germline ends. The germline gives CDR1 KGHSH, CDR2 LQKENI. The CDR3 here is CASSPDPRQPQHF. CDR3 bases: TGTGCCAGCTCACCGGACCCCCGACAGCCCCAGCATTTT.

The chain uses TRBV7-9 and TRBJ1-1; no clear D. The germline V gene encodes CDR1 SEHNR and CDR2 FQNEAQ (reference sequence). Trimming removed 5 bases at V and 1 base at J, with 8 bases between. This CDR3 has 13 amino acids. In DNA, the CDR3 is TGTGCCAGCAGCATATCAGAGAACACTGAAGCTTTCTTT. This encodes CASSISENTEAFF.

The J gene is TRBJ1-4, the V gene TRBV10-3; D unclear. The CDR3 spans 13 residues. The germline V and J ends were trimmed by 2 bases and 8 bases, with 9 bases remaining between them. CDR1 and CDR2 (germline): ENHRY, SYGVKD. CDR3 sequence (DNA): TGTGCCATCAGTGAGGCCCTGGGGGAAAAACTGTTTTTT. Protein sequence: CAISEALGEKLFF.

The CDR3, as DNA: TGTGCCAGCAGTGAACTGGGACAGGCTGTCTATGGCTACACCTTC. Its protein product is CASSELGQAVYGYTF. The rearrangement links TRBV6-1 to TRBJ1-2; 8 positions agree with TRBD1. CDR1 is MNHNS and CDR2 is SASEGT in the germline V gene. Trimming at V came to 2 bases and at J to 4 bases, leaving 6 bases not matched to a gene. This CDR3 is built from 15 residues.

The chain carries TRBV5-1 and TRBJ1-1, with 8 bases identical to TRBD1. V was clipped by 0 bases and J by 11 bases; unmatched bases: 9. CDR1 and CDR2 (germline): SGHRS, YFSETQ. The CDR3 is made up of 14 amino acids. The CDR3 here is CASSLEDRGDTAFF. CDR3 nucleotides: TGCGCCAGCAGCTTGGAAGACAGGGGAGATACGGCTTTCTTT.

This sequence joins TRBV7-9 and TRBJ2-2, with D uncertain. There are 13 residues in the CDR3. Trimming removed 5 bases at V and 0 bases at J, with 4 bases between. The germline V gene has CDR1 SEHNR and CDR2 FQNEAQ (reference sequence). CDR3 sequence: CASSPSNTGELFF. CDR3 nucleotide sequence: TGTGCCAGCAGCCCCTCGAACACCGGGGAGCTGTTTTTT.